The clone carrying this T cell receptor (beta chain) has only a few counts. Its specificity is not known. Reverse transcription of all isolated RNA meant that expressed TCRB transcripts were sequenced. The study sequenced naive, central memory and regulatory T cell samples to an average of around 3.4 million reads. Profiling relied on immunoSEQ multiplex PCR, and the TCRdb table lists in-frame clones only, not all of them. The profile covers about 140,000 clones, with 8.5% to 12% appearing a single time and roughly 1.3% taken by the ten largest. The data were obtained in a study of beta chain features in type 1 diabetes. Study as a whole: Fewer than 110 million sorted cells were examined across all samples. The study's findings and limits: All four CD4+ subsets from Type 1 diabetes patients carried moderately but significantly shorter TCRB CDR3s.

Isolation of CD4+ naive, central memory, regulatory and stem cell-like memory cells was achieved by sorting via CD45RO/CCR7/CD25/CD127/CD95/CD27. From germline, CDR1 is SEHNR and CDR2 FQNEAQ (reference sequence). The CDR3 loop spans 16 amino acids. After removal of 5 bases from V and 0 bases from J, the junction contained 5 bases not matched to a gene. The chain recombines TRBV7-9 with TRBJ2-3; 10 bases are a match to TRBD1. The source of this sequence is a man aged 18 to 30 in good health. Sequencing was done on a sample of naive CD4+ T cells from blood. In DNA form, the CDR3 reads TGTGCCAGCAGCCCCGGGACAGGGGCCAGCACAGATACGCAGTATTTT. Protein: CASSPGTGASTDTQYF.